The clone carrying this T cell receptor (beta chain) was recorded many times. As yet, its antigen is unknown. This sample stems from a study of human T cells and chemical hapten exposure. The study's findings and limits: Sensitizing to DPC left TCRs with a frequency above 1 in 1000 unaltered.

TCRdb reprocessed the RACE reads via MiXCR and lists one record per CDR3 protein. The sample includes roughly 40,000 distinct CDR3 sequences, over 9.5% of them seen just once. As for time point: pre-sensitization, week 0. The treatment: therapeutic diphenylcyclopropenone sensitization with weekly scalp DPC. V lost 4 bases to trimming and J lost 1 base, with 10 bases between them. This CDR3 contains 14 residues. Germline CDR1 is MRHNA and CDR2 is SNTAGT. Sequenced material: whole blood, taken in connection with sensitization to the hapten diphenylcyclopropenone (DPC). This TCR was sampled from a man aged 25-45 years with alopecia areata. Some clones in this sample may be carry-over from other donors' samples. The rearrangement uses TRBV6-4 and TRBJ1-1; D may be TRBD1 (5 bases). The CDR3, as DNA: TGTGCCAGCAGTGCGACAGTTTCGAACACTGAAGCTTTCTTT. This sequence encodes CASSATVSNTEAFF.